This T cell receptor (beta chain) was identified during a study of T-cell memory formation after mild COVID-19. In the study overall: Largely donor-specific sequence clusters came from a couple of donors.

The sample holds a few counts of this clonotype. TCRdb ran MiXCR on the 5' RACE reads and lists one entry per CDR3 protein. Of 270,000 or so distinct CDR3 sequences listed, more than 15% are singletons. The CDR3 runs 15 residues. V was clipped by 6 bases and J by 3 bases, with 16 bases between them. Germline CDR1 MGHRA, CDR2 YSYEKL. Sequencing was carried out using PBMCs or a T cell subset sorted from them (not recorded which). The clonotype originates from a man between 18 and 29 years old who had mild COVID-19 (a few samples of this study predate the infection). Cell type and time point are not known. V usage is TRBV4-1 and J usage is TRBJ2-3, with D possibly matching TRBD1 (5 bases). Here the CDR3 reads CASRPAAGFTDTQYF. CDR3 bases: TGCGCCAGCAGACCAGCCGCAGGGTTTACAGATACGCAGTATTTT.